The rows below give T cell receptor beta chains drawn from one sample of a study of blood T cell repertoires in COVID-19. TCRdb's copy holds only in-frame clones and misses some; the assay was immunoSEQ multiplex PCR. The table shows approximately 90,000 clones, with about nine tenths occurring only once. Material: peripheral blood. The receptors here all came from a man between 60 and 75 years old with COVID-19, enrolled during active disease. The CDR3 runs from the conserved cysteine through the conserved F or W. Fields, in order: J gene, V gene, clone size, D gene, CDR3 DNA, CDR3 protein. D genes are given only for firm matches. Expanded clones are given a class, and other clones once, few, many or no size at all.

TRBJ2-1 | TRBV7-9 | NA | TRBD1 | TGTGCCAGCAGTTCTCCGGGACAGGGGGCCTACAATGAGCAGTTCTTC | CASSSPGQGAYNEQFF
TRBJ1-2 | TRBV13 | NA | NA | TGTGCCAGCAGCTCCGACCCAGGGAAAGGCTACACCTTC | CASSSDPGKGYTF
TRBJ2-7 | TRBV7-2 | NA | TRBD2 | TGTGCCAGCAGCTTAGCGATGGGACTAACCCCCTACGAGCAGTACTTC | CASSLAMGLTPYEQYF
TRBJ1-1 | TRBV19 | NA | NA | TGTGCCAGCACCCCCGGGACACCTATGAACACTGAAGCTTTCTTT | CASTPGTPMNTEAFF
TRBJ1-3 | TRBV11-3 | NA | NA | TGTGCCAGCAGCCGGGAATCTGGAAACACCATATATTTT | CASSRESGNTIYF
TRBJ2-1 | TRBV28 | NA | NA | TGTGCCAGCAGTTCCAGTCGCAGCTCCTACAATGAGCAGTTCTTC | CASSSSRSSYNEQFF
TRBJ2-5 | TRBV6-4 | once | TRBD2 | TGTGCCAGCAGTCGGACTAGCGGTTTCGGAGAGACCCAGTACTTC | CASSRTSGFGETQYF
TRBJ1-1 | TRBV7-3 | NA | NA | TGTGCCAGCAGCTTATCGGGGGGGAACACTGAAGCTTTCTTT | CASSLSGGNTEAFF
TRBJ2-1 | TRBV19 | NA | TRBD2 | TGTGCCAGTAGTATCAGGCGGGAGGGCGGGTATGAGCAGTTCTTC | CASSIRREGGYEQFF
TRBJ1-4 | TRBV19 | NA | TRBD1 | TGTGCCAGTAGTAAGACAGGGGGTTCGGAAAAACTGTTTTTT | CASSKTGGSEKLFF
TRBJ2-7 | TRBV24-1 | NA | NA | TGTGCCACCAGTGATTACCGGGACATAAGGGGCGAGCAGTACTTC | CATSDYRDIRGEQYF
TRBJ2-1 | TRBV7-6 | NA | NA | TGTGCCAGCAGCTTAAGGTCTCAGGCGGGGAATGAGCAGTTCTTC | CASSLRSQAGNEQFF